Each of the 6 T cell receptor beta chains below was sequenced from the same sample in a study of Graves' ophthalmopathy and Graves' hyperthyroidism. The authors amplified TCR beta CDR3 regions from RNA transcripts. RT-PCR with HTBI primers came first, then second-round multiplex PCR. A single record per CDR3 protein comes from TCRdb applying MiXCR to the multiplex PCR reads. Of around 470,000 distinct CDR3 sequences detected, 13% to 15% appear once; the ten largest clones hold 9.8%. The sample comprised blood. Receptor source: a woman in her 30s with Graves' ophthalmopathy.

The rearrangement joins TRBV30 to TRBJ2-7; 10 bases are shared with TRBD2. The CDR3 runs to 17 residues. Germline assignment: CDR1 GTSNPN and CDR2 SVGIG (reference sequence). The ends lost 0 bases at V and 0 bases at J; junction bases unmatched: 8. Here the CDR3 reads CAWSVWYLAGASYEQYF. The CDR3 DNA reads as TGTGCCTGGAGTGTCTGGTACCTAGCGGGGGCCTCCTACGAGCAGTACTTC.

A few counts support this clonotype. J is TRBJ2-7 and V is TRBV20-1; a possible D gene is TRBD1 (5 bases). The V gene's germline CDR1 is DFQATT and CDR2 SNEGSKA (reference sequence). The CDR3 spans 15 residues. V shed 0 bases and J shed 2 bases, with 14 bases lying between them. CDR3 bases: TGCAGTGCTAGAGATTTCCAGGGCCCTACCTACGAGCAGTACTTC. It encodes CSARDFQGPTYEQYF.

This clonotype turned up a few times. This rearrangement joins TRBV29-1 to TRBJ2-7; tentatively, D is TRBD2 (6 bases). Germline CDR1 reads SQVTM; CDR2 reads ANQGSEA. The CDR3 runs to 12 residues. V was clipped by 7 bases and J by 0 bases, with 10 bases between them. The CDR3 DNA sequence: TGCAGCGGCCGGGACTTCTCCTACGAGCAGTACTTC. Translation: CSGRDFSYEQYF.

This clonotype occurred a few times. A much larger clone lies a single base off, so this may be a read error. The V gene is TRBV19, the J gene TRBJ2-5; D remains unclear. The CDR3 length is 14 residues. Looked up from germline, CDR1 is LNHDA and CDR2 is SQIVND (reference sequence). CDR3: CASRLGPSQETRYF. For the CDR3, the DNA is TGTGCCAGTCGCCTCGGACCGAGCCAAGAGACCCGGTACTTC.

This clonotype has ten or more counts. The chain recombines TRBV12-3 or TRBV12-4 with TRBJ1-1; D is uncertain. V shed 5 bases and J shed 6 bases, with 13 bases lying between them. The CDR3 has 13 residues. CDR3 bases: TGTGCCAGCAGTGTCCACGCGGACGCTGAAGCTTTCTTT. Its translation: CASSVHADAEAFF.

This clonotype was seen repeatedly, ten times or more. This rearrangement joins TRBV28 to TRBJ2-5; 9 bases line up with TRBD1. CDR3 size: 15 residues. Per the germline V gene, CDR1 is MDHEN and CDR2 is SYDVKM. Trimming took 4 bases from V and 5 from J; bases not matched to a gene: 8. The CDR3 spells CASSSPGQGVETQYF. The CDR3 DNA is TGTGCCAGCAGTTCTCCGGGACAGGGAGTTGAGACCCAGTACTTC.